The sequence of this TCR beta chain was determined in a study of shared clonotypes between healthy human individuals. Turning to the study itself: Each donor's CD4 naive and CD4 memory cells filled three plates apiece, CD8 naive two, and CD8 memory one.

Germline CDR1 reads SNHLY; CDR2 reads FYNNEI. Trimming removed 4 bases from V and 1 base from J; junction bases left unmatched: 5. The CDR3 has 15 residues. Assay used: immunoSEQ multiplex PCR; TCRdb lists only in-frame clones, some missing. The sample holds fewer than 2.5 million clones, over 85% seen once. The sequence came from a man younger than 30 in good health. Some clones in this sample may be carry-over from other donors' samples. The chain joins TRBV2 to TRBJ1-1; 8 bases line up with TRBD1. Material: naive CD4+ T cells from PBMCs. Subset described: CD45RA+ positively selected. CDR3 DNA: TGTGCCAGCAGTGCCAGAGGACAGGGGAACACTGAAGCTTTCTTT. It translates to CASSARGQGNTEAFF.